Listed below are T cell receptor beta chains from one sample, sequenced in a study of vaccination and CD4 T cells after COVID-19. Their cognate antigens are unknown. Each CDR3 protein is one row after TCRdb ran MiXCR on the PCR reads. The sample lists about 26,000 distinct CDR3 sequences, roughly 40% seen once, with 11% in the top ten. Specimen: CD4+ T cells from blood, cultured in vitro. The receptors derive from a human donor who had recovered from COVID-19. Both conserved end residues are part of each CDR3. Fields, in order: V gene, J gene, CDR3 protein.

V gene: TRBV7-8; J gene: TRBJ2-3; CDR3 protein: CASSPGTDTQYF
V gene: TRBV25-1; J gene: TRBJ2-1; CDR3 protein: CASGGWGLGTDEQFF
V gene: TRBV12-3/TRBV12-4; J gene: TRBJ2-7; CDR3 protein: CASSPRLTNRDEQYF
V gene: TRBV19; J gene: TRBJ1-2; CDR3 protein: CASSMGRGQAEGGYTF
V gene: TRBV11-3; J gene: TRBJ1-1; CDR3 protein: CASSSWGGVGTEAFF
V gene: TRBV7-2; J gene: TRBJ1-3; CDR3 protein: CASSLVGYGGRNTIYF
V gene: TRBV20-1; J gene: TRBJ1-5; CDR3 protein: CSARAQGTNQPQHF
V gene: TRBV7-9; J gene: TRBJ1-1; CDR3 protein: CASSSLGGDRKMNTEAFF
V gene: TRBV7-8; J gene: TRBJ2-2; CDR3 protein: CASRPRGGGTGELFF
V gene: TRBV6-2/TRBV6-3; J gene: TRBJ2-1; CDR3 protein: CASSWGTGRGNEQFF
V gene: TRBV12-3/TRBV12-4; J gene: TRBJ2-3; CDR3 protein: CASSLSPDTQYF